The next 6 T cell receptor beta chains were all read from a single sample in a study of blood T cell repertoires in COVID-19 (dated by TCRdb to 2020 to 2022). The library was obtained by the immunoSEQ multiplex PCR assay. TCRdb mirrors the immuneACCESS table, restricted to in-frame sequences. Some clones are absent from its copies; in checked studies, under half trace to an unresolved V gene, and the reason for the others is unknown. This sample is represented by 200,000 to 300,000 clones; over 75% of them were singletons. The ten largest make up approximately 9% of the sample. Sequenced: peripheral blood. The receptor source for this set is a human donor in a cohort sampled during active COVID-19.

The chain links TRBV28 to TRBJ1-5, with 10 bases fitting TRBD1. Germline CDR1 and CDR2: MDHEN and SYDVKM. After removal of 6 bases from V and 6 bases from J, the junction contained 8 bases not matched to a gene. This CDR3 is built from 15 residues. The CDR3 here is CASRSLTGGGQPQHF. CDR3 nucleotides: TGTGCCAGCAGGTCTCTGACAGGGGGCGGTCAGCCCCAGCATTTT.

The chain uses TRBV3-1 (or the pseudogene TRBV3-2) and TRBJ2-7, with 11 nucleotides matching TRBD2. V dropped 2 bases and J dropped 4; count of bases not matched to a gene: 16. The CDR3 extends over 19 amino acids. Looked up from germline, CDR1 is LGHDT and CDR2 is YNNKEL (reference sequence). The CDR3: CASSQSGSGREWWRYEQYF. As DNA, the CDR3 is TGTGCCAGCAGCCAATCTGGTAGCGGGAGGGAGTGGTGGCGATACGAGCAGTACTTC.

This clone was counted between two and nine times. The chain recombines TRBV9 with TRBJ1-1; 10 nucleotides line up with TRBD1. CDR3 length: 15 residues. Germline V gene lookup returns CDR1 SGDLS and CDR2 YYNGEE. J lost 5 bases, V lost 4 bases, and 8 bases had no gene match. DNA of the CDR3: TGTGCCAGCAGCCCTAGCATGGACAGGGGGACTGAAGCTTTCTTT. It translates to CASSPSMDRGTEAFF.

The chain recombines TRBV5-1 with TRBJ1-1; a possible D gene is TRBD1 (6 bases). The germline gives CDR1 SGHRS, CDR2 YFSETQ. There are 15 residues in the CDR3. With 5 bases removed from V and 2 bases from J, the gap between germline ends came to 16 bases. DNA of the CDR3: TGCGCCAGCAGGAGGGGCGAGGGGGTTAACACTGAAGCTTTCTTT. The encoded protein is CASRRGEGVNTEAFF.

V usage is TRBV5-5 and J usage is TRBJ1-2; D perhaps matches TRBD1 (5 bases). The CDR3 consists of 14 residues. CDR1 is SGHKS and CDR2 is YYEKEE in the germline V gene (reference sequence). Trimming took off 5 bases at V and 3 bases at J, with 14 bases between the two ends. CDR3 sequence (DNA): TGTGCCAGCAGAAGTGACAGAAGGGACTATGGCTACACCTTC. Translation: CASRSDRRDYGYTF.

CDR3 DNA: TGCAGCGCTTACAGTACAGGCACTGAAGCTTTCTTT. This codes for CSAYSTGTEAFF. The chain joins TRBV29-1 to TRBJ1-1; D possibly corresponds to TRBD1 (5 bases). Germline V gene data show CDR1 as SQVTM and CDR2 as ANQGSEA. V was shortened by 7 bases and J by 4 bases, with 13 bases between the two germline ends. The CDR3 has 12 amino acids.